This TCR beta chain was sequenced during a study of identical twins. TCRdb fed the 5' RACE reads into MiXCR, producing one record per CDR3 protein. The sample shows a few hundred thousand distinct CDR3 sequences, about 24% of them seen only once. Study outcomes and limitations: Twin-shared out-of-frame alpha sequences showed excess low generation probability. Excess twin sharing in beta out-of-frame sequences was weaker.

V gave up 3 bases and J gave up 9 bases, with 25 bases separating them. The CDR3 covers 17 residues. CDR1 and CDR2 from the germline V gene are SGHDT and YYEEEE. As for this clonotype: Its antigen is not known.

The sample was also reused in another study, on T cells expressing NK-cell markers.

The chain uses TRBV5-6 and TRBJ2-1; D possibly corresponds to TRBD1 (5 bases). The receptor comes from a woman aged 18 to 35 in good health. The sequenced sample was CD4+ T cells sorted from blood. CDR3 in DNA: TGTGCCAGCAGCTCCTATCGATCCAGGGTTCATACAGCTGAGCAGTTCTTC. It translates to CASSSYRSRVHTAEQFF.